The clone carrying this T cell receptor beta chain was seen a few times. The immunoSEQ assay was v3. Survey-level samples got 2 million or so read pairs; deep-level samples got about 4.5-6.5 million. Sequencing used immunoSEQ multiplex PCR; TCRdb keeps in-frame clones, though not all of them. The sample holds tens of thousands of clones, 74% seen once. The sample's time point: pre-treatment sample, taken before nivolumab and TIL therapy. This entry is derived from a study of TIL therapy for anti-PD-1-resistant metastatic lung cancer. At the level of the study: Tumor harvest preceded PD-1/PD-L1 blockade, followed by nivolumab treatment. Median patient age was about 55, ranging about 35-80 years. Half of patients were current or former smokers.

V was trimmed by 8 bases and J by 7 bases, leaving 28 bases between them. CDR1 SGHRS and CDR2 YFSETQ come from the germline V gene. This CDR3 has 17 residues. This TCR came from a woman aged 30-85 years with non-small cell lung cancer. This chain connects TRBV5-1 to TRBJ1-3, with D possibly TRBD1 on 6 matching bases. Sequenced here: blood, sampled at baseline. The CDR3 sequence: CARGCGTRIVRSNTIYF. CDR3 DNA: TGCGCCAGAGGGTGCGGGACACGGATCGTAAGAAGTAACACCATATATTTT.